The source of this T cell receptor (beta chain) is a study of regulatory T cells in long-lasting Graves disease. Study summary: Patients with persistent Graves' disease had over 5 years of antithyroid drugs and persistent TSH receptor antibodies.

Details on this clonotype: Its specificity is unknown.

Study observations and caveats: TCR diversity was lower in persistent Graves' patients (versus newly diagnosed ones).

Stated time point: persistent/refractory GD, antithyroid drugs over 5 years with positive TRAb. The TCR library was made from RNA that had been extracted from PBMCs in TRIzol. A blood draw put approximately 9 milliliters of peripheral blood into EDTA tubes. HTBI primers from iRepertoire and Arm-PCR of CDR3 regions yielded the TCR beta libraries. TCRdb re-derived calls from the multiplex PCR reads in MiXCR, one entry per CDR3 protein. The table has 400,000 or so distinct CDR3 sequences, 20% to 25% seen once; the top ten hold around 21%. The J segment lost 5 bases and the V segment lost 0 bases, leaving 18 bases of the junction unmatched. The CDR3 spans 19 residues. Germline V gene data show CDR1 as DFQATT and CDR2 as SNEGSKA (reference sequence).

This receptor was identified in a female donor with Graves disease. The starting material was peripheral blood mononuclear cells (PBMCs), obtained when the disease was refractory, from a patient treated with antithyroid drugs. The chain couples TRBV20-1 to TRBJ2-3; TRBD2 aligns across 9 bases. CDR3 sequence (DNA): TGCAGTGCTAGAGATGCTAGCGGGACCTCACGGAGAAAGCTAGATACGCAGTATTTT. It yields the protein CSARDASGTSRRKLDTQYF.